The entry that follows covers one T cell receptor beta chain sequence. Its target is not known. This record belongs to a study of post-analysis software for immune sequencing data. Study at large: There were relapsing-remitting, secondary progressive and progressive-relapsing multiple sclerosis among the disease courses included. Overall study results and limits: TRBV segments more frequent in patients than in controls numbered several and included TRBV5-6, TRBV5-1 and TRBV20-1. Significantly decreased normalized Chao1 diversity was recorded for multiple sclerosis patients relative to controls. Co-batched samples clustered tightly together by F measure.

Unique molecular identifiers were carried by the TCR beta cDNA libraries. TCRdb itself ran the PCR reads through MiXCR, one entry per CDR3 protein. The table lists roughly 800,000 distinct CDR3 sequences, under 60% of them singletons. Unmatched junction bases numbered 6, after V lost 5 bases and J lost 4 bases. The V gene's germline CDR1 is SGHTA and CDR2 FQGNSA. The CDR3 extends over 15 amino acids. The V and J genes are TRBV7-2 and TRBJ2-7; 12 bases agree with TRBD2. The sample consisted of blood. The sequence was obtained from a girl aged 5 to 17 with multiple sclerosis. The CDR3 DNA reads TGTGCCAGCAGCGTAGGACTAGCGGGAATATACGAGCAGTACTTC. It encodes CASSVGLAGIYEQYF.